Following are 18 T cell receptor beta chains from one sample sequenced in a study of cytomegalovirus exposure and HLA in healthy donors. The study ran its PCR with 60 Vbeta and 13 Jbeta primers. The assay was immunoSEQ multiplex PCR, and TCRdb's table has in-frame clones only and misses some. Here the sample spans roughly 140,000 clones, 75% to 85% being singletons. Sequences were obtained from PBMCs. These receptors came from a man aged 40-49 years in good health and CMV-seronegative.

This sequence joins TRBV2 and TRBJ2-7; D is possibly TRBD2 (5 bases). Germline-derived CDR1 and CDR2 are SNHLY and FYNNEI. The V gene lost 9 bases and the J gene lost 4 bases, with 7 bases spanning the gap. This CDR3 contains 10 residues. Here the CDR3 reads CASRGYEQYF. The CDR3 nucleotides read TGTGCCAGTCGGGGTTACGAGCAGTACTTC.

A single count supports this clone. This CDR3 reads CASGLKRGEGTEAFF. In DNA, the CDR3 is TGTGCTAGTGGTTTGAAACGGGGGGAAGGGACTGAAGCTTTCTTT. The J gene is TRBJ1-1, the V gene TRBV12-5, with a possible D match to TRBD1 (5 bases). V dropped 2 bases and J dropped 5 bases, with 15 bases sitting between them. The CDR3 covers 15 residues. Germline V gene lookup returns CDR1 LGHNT and CDR2 FRNRAP.

V gene TRBV7-2 combines with J gene TRBJ2-1, with D perhaps matching TRBD1 (6 bases). The germline V and J ends were trimmed by 1 base and 2 bases, with 6 bases remaining between them. Per the germline V gene, CDR1 is SGHTA and CDR2 is FQGNSA. The CDR3 is made up of 14 amino acids. CDR3 DNA: TGTGCCAGCAGCTTAGAGGGGGCCTACAATGAGCAGTTCTTC. Amino acid sequence: CASSLEGAYNEQFF.

The rearrangement uses TRBV15 and TRBJ1-1; D is ambiguous. The CDR3 has 13 amino acids. The germline gives CDR1 LNHNV, CDR2 YYDKDF (reference sequence). Trimming cost V 0 bases and J 11 bases, with 13 bases left between them. CDR3: CATSRDRGSQAFF. In nucleotides, the CDR3 is TGTGCCACCAGCAGAGATCGAGGGAGCCAGGCTTTCTTT.

V usage is TRBV7-9 and J usage is TRBJ2-2, with TRBD2 matching 8 bases. The CDR3 totals 14 residues. CDR1 is SEHNR, CDR2 FQNEAQ, per germline (reference sequence). The V segment lost 1 base and the J segment 5 bases; nucleotides outside the gene matches: 0. CDR3 bases: TGTGCCAGCAGCTTAGTAGCGGGGACCGGGGAGCTGTTTTTT. Amino acid sequence: CASSLVAGTGELFF.

This chain connects TRBV7-2 to TRBJ1-5; 7 positions agree with TRBD1. Trimming removed 2 bases from V and 2 bases from J; junction bases left unmatched: 6. This CDR3 comprises 16 residues. The germline CDR1 and CDR2 sequences are SGHTA and FQGNSA. CDR3 residues: CASSLSQGVGNQPQHF. The DNA of the CDR3 is TGTGCCAGCAGCTTATCTCAGGGGGTCGGCAATCAGCCCCAGCATTTT.

This clone was seen more than once but under ten times. Other DNA sequences in this sample translate to the same CDR3. Here the CDR3 reads CASSQDTGGGSNQPQHF. The CDR3 DNA reads as TGCGCCAGCAGCCAAGATACAGGGGGAGGGAGCAATCAGCCCCAGCATTTT. This rearrangement joins TRBV4-1 to TRBJ1-5; 8 positions match TRBD1. The ends lost 0 bases at V and 1 base at J; junction bases unmatched: 5. The CDR3 has 17 residues. From germline, CDR1 is MGHRA and CDR2 YSYEKL.

The chain joins TRBV2 to TRBJ1-6; no clear D gene. V was shortened by 5 bases and J by 11 bases, with 19 bases between the two germline ends. Looked up from germline, CDR1 is SNHLY and CDR2 is FYNNEI. The CDR3 loop spans 15 amino acids. The CDR3 region has the DNA TGTGCCAGCAGTTCCACTCAAATCCGGGAGACACCCCTCCACTTT. This encodes CASSSTQIRETPLHF.

The chain couples TRBV4-2 to TRBJ1-2; 7 nucleotides line up with TRBD1. CDR3 size: 18 residues. Germline V gene data show CDR1 as LGHNA and CDR2 as YNFKEQ. The ends lost 0 bases at V and 2 bases at J; junction bases unmatched: 12. As DNA, the CDR3 is TGTGCCAGCAGCCAAGATCCGGCGACAGGGACCTGGAACTATGGCTACACCTTC. Protein product: CASSQDPATGTWNYGYTF.

The rearrangement joins TRBV28 to TRBJ1-2; 10 nucleotides line up with TRBD1. The CDR3 is made up of 15 amino acids. The V and J ends lost 4 bases and 6 bases, in that order; junction bases with no gene match: 8. Germline assignment: CDR1 MDHEN and CDR2 SYDVKM. The CDR3 DNA is TGTGCCAGCAGTTCCCCGGGACAGGGGTTGAATGGCTACACCTTC. Its translation is CASSSPGQGLNGYTF.

The J gene is TRBJ2-5, the V gene TRBV25-1; 10 bases are shared with TRBD2. CDR3 length: 15 amino acids. CDR1 MGHDK and CDR2 SYGVNS come from the germline V gene. Trimming took 5 bases from V and 3 from J; bases not matched to a gene: 6. CDR3 in DNA: TGTGCCAGCAGTCCTCCCGGACTAGCGGAAGAGACCCAGTACTTC. Its translation is CASSPPGLAEETQYF.

A note on this clone: Different DNA sequences within this sample yield the same CDR3. CDR3 residues: CASGFNTGKDGYTF. The CDR3, as DNA: TGTGCTAGTGGTTTTAACACGGGGAAGGATGGCTACACCTTC. The chain employs TRBV12-5 and TRBJ1-2; D is ambiguous. Trimming removed 3 bases at V and 6 bases at J, with 14 bases between. Per the germline V gene, CDR1 is LGHNT and CDR2 is FRNRAP. The length of the CDR3 is 14 residues.

The CDR3: CSGASGTYGYTF. For the CDR3, the DNA is TGCAGCGGCGCCTCAGGTACCTATGGCTACACCTTC. The chain joins TRBV29-1 to TRBJ1-2; D not certain. The CDR3 has 12 residues. Germline CDR1 is SQVTM and CDR2 is ANQGSEA. V lost 7 bases to trimming and J lost 4 bases, with 13 bases between them.

This clone has just a few counts. V is TRBV5-1 and J is TRBJ2-7, with 8 bases matching TRBD1. The CDR3 is 15 amino acids. The germline gives CDR1 SGHRS, CDR2 YFSETQ. J lost 3 bases, V lost 4 bases, and 9 bases had no gene match. Here the CDR3 reads CASSGGPGQGYEQYF. CDR3 nucleotides: TGCGCCAGCAGCGGGGGCCCCGGACAGGGCTACGAGCAGTACTTC.

This chain connects TRBV29-1 to TRBJ2-1; tentative D call: TRBD1 (6 bases). This CDR3 is 13 amino acids long. Germline assignment: CDR1 SQVTM and CDR2 ANQGSEA. Trimming took off 2 bases at V and 4 bases at J, with 9 bases between the two ends. The CDR3 bases are TGCAGCGTTGAACCAGGACAGTACAATGAGCAGTTCTTC. This codes for CSVEPGQYNEQFF.

This clone was detected only once. CDR3 loop: CASSLTATNEKLFF. CDR3 nucleotide sequence: TGTGCCAGCAGTCTTACAGCAACTAATGAAAAACTGTTTTTT. This rearrangement joins TRBV27 to TRBJ1-4; D unresolved. The CDR3 spans 14 residues. V was shortened by 5 bases and J by 0 bases, with 7 bases between the two germline ends. In germline, CDR1 is MNHEY, CDR2 SMNVEV (reference sequence). Variable domain in full (rest from reference TRBV27 and TRBJ1-4): EAQVTQNPRYLITVTGKKLTVTCSQNMNHEYMSWYRQDPGLGLRQIYYSMNVEVTDKGDVPEGYKVSRKEKRNFPLILESPSPNQTSLYFCASSLTATNEKLFFGSGTQLSVL.

This chain joins TRBV6-5 and TRBJ1-1, with 8 bases that match TRBD1. V trimming: 6 bases; J trimming: 0 bases; junction bases outside the gene matches: 6. This CDR3 spans 15 amino acids. The germline V gene encodes CDR1 MNHEY and CDR2 SVGAGI. The CDR3: CASRPDRGMNTEAFF. DNA for the CDR3: TGTGCCAGCAGACCCGACAGGGGAATGAACACTGAAGCTTTCTTT.

A single count supports this clone. This chain connects TRBV28 to TRBJ2-3; 9 bases match TRBD2. Germline loops: CDR1 MDHEN, CDR2 SYDVKM. The CDR3 spans 15 residues. Unmatched junction bases numbered 7, after V lost 6 bases and J lost 3 bases. The CDR3 loop is CASRAAGGQTDTQYF. DNA of the CDR3: TGTGCCAGCAGGGCAGCGGGGGGCCAGACAGATACGCAGTATTTT.